The rows below give T cell receptor beta chains drawn from one sample of a study of T-cell reconstitution after alpha-beta-depleted transplantation in children. Via MiXCR, TCRdb re-called the PCR reads, giving one row per CDR3 protein. The sample gives over 70,000 distinct CDR3 sequences, about 8% of which show up once; 6.9% is in the top ten. The material was PBMCs from the stem cell graft donor, obtained from the stem cell graft. Source of these receptors: a human donor who donated a stem cell graft to a child with congenital amegakaryocytic thrombocytopenia. Both conserved end residues are part of each CDR3. D genes are given only for firm matches. Expanded clones get a size class; other rows say once, few or many, or leave the size out.

abundance	v_gene	d_gene	j_gene	CDR3aa	CDR3nt
many	TRBV7-2	TRBD2	TRBJ2-5	CASLGGGLAVQETQYF	TGTGCCAGTTTGGGGGGGGGACTAGCGGTTCAAGAGACCCAGTACTTC
many	TRBV5-1	-	TRBJ1-1	CASSWAVLSVANTEAFF	TGCGCCAGCAGCTGGGCGGTTTTGAGCGTTGCGAACACTGAAGCTTTCTTT
many	TRBV12-3/TRBV12-4	-	TRBJ1-1	CASSLPQGAEAFF	TGTGCCAGCAGTTTACCCCAGGGTGCTGAAGCTTTCTTT
many	TRBV12-3/TRBV12-4	-	TRBJ2-5	CASSPAGGRLLGETQYF	TGTGCCAGCAGCCCCGCCGGTGGCAGGTTGCTGGGGGAGACCCAGTACTTC
once	TRBV20-1	-	TRBJ1-1	CSASASRERAFF	TGCAGTGCTAGCGCTTCAAGAGAGCGAGCTTTCTTT
many	TRBV5-1	-	TRBJ2-6	CASTTSTYGANVLTF	TGCGCCAGCACCACATCGACATATGGGGCCAACGTCCTGACTTTC
many	TRBV3-1	TRBD2	TRBJ2-7	CASSQTSGGYEQYF	TGTGCCAGCAGCCAGACTAGCGGGGGGTACGAGCAGTACTTC
many	TRBV7-8	TRBD1	TRBJ2-1	CASSHTGTGYDNEQFF	TGTGCCAGCAGCCATACCGGGACAGGGTATGACAATGAGCAGTTCTTC
many	TRBV6-5	-	TRBJ2-1	CASSGGGGYNEQFF	TGTGCCAGCAGCGGCGGAGGGGGGTACAATGAGCAGTTCTTC
many	TRBV5-1	-	TRBJ1-2	CASSSDVVQGSNYGYTF	TGCGCCAGCAGCTCCGACGTCGTCCAGGGGAGTAACTATGGCTACACCTTC
many	TRBV4-3	-	TRBJ2-1	CASSQDLRGEDEQFF	TGCGCCAGCAGCCAAGACTTGAGAGGCGAGGATGAGCAGTTCTTC
-	TRBV5-1	TRBD1	TRBJ2-7	CASSLAPGQSYEQYF	TGCGCCAGCAGCTTGGCACCGGGACAGTCCTACGAGCAGTACTTC
many	TRBV20-1	-	TRBJ1-2	CSARPGGAVHYGYTF	TGCAGTGCTAGGCCGGGGGGCGCGGTTCATTATGGCTACACCTTC
-	TRBV30	TRBD1	TRBJ2-5	CAWSPGGRPQETQYF	TGTGCCTGGAGTCCAGGGGGCCGTCCCCAAGAGACCCAGTACTTC
many	TRBV5-1	TRBD2	TRBJ2-2	CASSLLGTSGTGELFF	TGCGCCAGCAGCTTGCTCGGGACTAGCGGCACCGGGGAGCTGTTTTTT
many	TRBV28	TRBD1	TRBJ1-2	CASSSNGQGGGYTF	TGTGCCAGCAGTTCGAACGGACAGGGGGGCGGCTACACCTTC
many	TRBV20-1	-	TRBJ2-4	CSARMFLTMGNIQYF	TGCAGTGCTAGGATGTTCTTAACAATGGGAAACATTCAGTACTTC
many	TRBV7-8	TRBD2	TRBJ2-5	CASSLARGGGASETQYF	TGTGCCAGCAGCTTAGCGCGGGGCGGGGGGGCGTCGGAGACCCAGTACTTC
many	TRBV5-1	-	TRBJ1-2	CASSLYRTNYGYTF	TGCGCCAGCAGCTTGTACAGAACTAACTATGGCTACACCTTC
many	TRBV25-1	TRBD2	TRBJ2-7	CASSEYDYSGGSYEQYF	TGTGCCAGCAGTGAATATGACTATAGCGGGGGCTCCTACGAGCAGTACTTC
many	TRBV5-1	TRBD2	TRBJ2-3	CASSQSGTLLSTDTQYF	TGCGCCAGCAGCCAGAGCGGGACCCTTCTTAGCACAGATACGCAGTATTTT
many	TRBV12-3/TRBV12-4	-	TRBJ1-5	CASSSVISNQPQHF	TGTGCCAGCAGTTCGGTTATCAGCAATCAGCCCCAGCATTTT
-	TRBV9	TRBD2	TRBJ2-2	CASSVGSPPSGGASTGELFF	TGTGCCAGCAGCGTAGGGTCCCCTCCTAGCGGGGGGGCCAGCACCGGGGAGCTGTTTTTT
many	TRBV5-4	-	TRBJ1-1	CASSLKGGYTEAFF	TGTGCCAGCAGCCTGAAGGGAGGCTACACTGAAGCTTTCTTT
many	TRBV20-1	-	TRBJ2-1	CSARDPSSYNEQFF	TGCAGTGCTAGAGATCCCAGCTCCTACAATGAGCAGTTCTTC
-	TRBV2	-	TRBJ1-1	CASSVWGLRAMNTEAFF	TGTGCCAGCAGTGTATGGGGGCTGAGGGCTATGAACACTGAAGCTTTCTTT
few	TRBV19	TRBD1	TRBJ1-1	CASSNAVGTVFEAFF	TGTGCCAGTAGTAACGCGGTTGGGACAGTCTTTGAAGCTTTCTTT
many	TRBV10-3	TRBD1	TRBJ1-1	CAIRPDRGRAFF	TGTGCCATCAGACCCGACAGGGGACGAGCTTTCTTT
many	TRBV7-2	TRBD1	TRBJ1-6	CASSLTGEGSPLHF	TGTGCCAGCAGCTTGACAGGGGAAGGCTCACCCCTCCACTTT
many	TRBV6-1	TRBD1	TRBJ1-2	CASSDRTGAGYGYTF	TGTGCCAGCAGTGATCGGACAGGGGCAGGCTATGGCTACACCTTC
many	TRBV7-9	-	TRBJ2-1	CATKQASGSYNEQFF	TGTGCCACCAAACAAGCGAGCGGCTCCTACAATGAGCAGTTCTTC
few	TRBV6-5	TRBD1	TRBJ1-2	CASSPRGVGQRNGYTF	TGTGCCAGCAGTCCTCGAGGGGTGGGACAGAGAAATGGCTACACCTTC
many	TRBV13	TRBD1	TRBJ2-5	CASSRTGQGETQYF	TGTGCCAGCAGCCGTACTGGACAGGGGGAGACCCAGTACTTC
many	TRBV5-1	-	TRBJ2-1	CASSLSPYNEQFF	TGCGCCAGCAGCTTGTCACCCTACAATGAGCAGTTCTTC
many	TRBV7-6	-	TRBJ1-1	CASSLDPSNTEAFF	TGTGCCAGCAGCTTAGATCCCTCGAACACTGAAGCTTTCTTT
many	TRBV7-2	TRBD1	TRBJ1-1	CASSFRGQGSGTEAFF	TGTGCCAGCAGCTTTCGGGGACAGGGGTCGGGCACTGAAGCTTTCTTT
many	TRBV10-3	-	TRBJ1-2	CAISDQGLYGYTF	TGTGCCATCAGTGACCAGGGGCTCTATGGCTACACCTTC
many	TRBV4-2	-	TRBJ1-2	CASSQENQGSNGYTF	TGTGCCAGCAGCCAAGAAAATCAGGGCTCTAATGGCTACACCTTC
few	TRBV25-1	-	TRBJ2-2	CASSDLRTESENTGELFF	TGTGCCAGCAGTGATCTCCGGACGGAATCGGAGAACACCGGGGAGCTGTTTTTT
many	TRBV5-1	-	TRBJ2-6	CASSLDEGAGANVLTF	TGCGCCAGCAGCTTGGACGAGGGCGCTGGGGCCAACGTCCTGACTTTC
-	TRBV20-1	TRBD1	TRBJ1-2	CSARGPEGAAGYTF	TGCAGTGCTAGAGGCCCCGAGGGGGCGGCTGGCTACACCTTC
many	TRBV20-1	-	TRBJ2-5	CSASGTGPRGQYF	TGCAGTGCTAGTGGAACTGGACCAAGGGGCCAGTACTTC
many	TRBV5-1	TRBD1	TRBJ1-1	CASDTGGPSTEAFF	TGCGCCAGCGACACAGGGGGGCCGAGCACTGAAGCTTTCTTT
many	TRBV2	TRBD2	TRBJ2-1	CASSPGLGTYNEQFF	TGTGCCAGCAGCCCCGGACTAGGGACCTACAATGAGCAGTTCTTC
many	TRBV9	-	TRBJ1-1	CASSVDPLGDAEAFF	TGTGCCAGCAGCGTGGACCCACTCGGAGATGCTGAAGCTTTCTTT
-	TRBV4-2	-	TRBJ1-5	CASSPGRYQPQHF	TGTGCCAGCAGCCCGGGGCGTTATCAGCCCCAGCATTTT
many	TRBV7-9	-	TRBJ2-1	CASSFQVYNEQFF	TGTGCCAGCAGCTTTCAGGTCTACAATGAGCAGTTCTTC
many	TRBV20-1	-	TRBJ2-7	CSATLVSSYEQYF	TGCAGTGCGACCCTAGTGAGCTCCTACGAGCAGTACTTC
many	TRBV5-8	TRBD1	TRBJ2-7	CASTRLQGETGQYF	TGTGCCAGCACCCGGCTCCAGGGGGAAACGGGGCAGTACTTC
few	TRBV3-1	TRBD2	TRBJ2-5	CASSQDVRGEETQYF	TGTGCCAGCAGCCAAGACGTTCGGGGGGAAGAGACCCAGTACTTC
few	TRBV4-1	TRBD1	TRBJ1-5	CASSQVHRGHQPQHF	TGCGCCAGCAGCCAAGTCCACAGGGGGCATCAGCCCCAGCATTTT
many	TRBV20-1	TRBD1	TRBJ2-1	CSARATGGPYNEQFF	TGCAGTGCTAGAGCGACAGGGGGCCCCTACAATGAGCAGTTCTTC
few	TRBV25-1	TRBD2	TRBJ2-7	CASSERGGGTYEQYF	TGTGCCAGCAGTGAACGGGGCGGGGGAACCTACGAGCAGTACTTC
-	TRBV2	-	TRBJ2-5	CASSGGEGQRKETQYF	TGTGCCAGCAGTGGGGGCGAGGGGCAAAGGAAGGAGACCCAGTACTTC